This TCR beta chain emerged from a study of T cells in localized non-small cell lung cancer. Study-level points and caveats: There were a median roughly 60 of the top 100 tumor clones appearing in adjacent lung.

In regard to this clone: Its antigen is not identified.

The CDR3 has 12 amino acids. Germline values: CDR1 SQVTM, CDR2 ANQGSEA. V was clipped by 7 bases and J by 5 bases, with 14 bases between them. Method: immunoSEQ multiplex PCR; TCRdb's copy keeps in-frame clones and lacks some. In the table there are 10,000 to 15,000 clones, more than 70% of which are singletons. This rearrangement joins TRBV29-1 to TRBJ1-2, with TRBD1 as a possible D gene (6 bases). The sample consisted of peripheral blood, taken before any cancer treatment. This clonotype was sampled from a male donor aged 60 or older with stage I lung adenocarcinoma. The CDR3 here is CSGGQLLYGYTF. DNA of the CDR3: TGCAGCGGTGGACAGTTGTTATATGGCTACACCTTC.